These 11 T cell receptor beta chains originate from one sample sequenced in a study of CD8+ T cells in alopecia areata. RNA, once extracted, was reverse transcribed into cDNA for use as the sequencing template. The table came from immunoSEQ multiplex PCR; TCRdb's copy has only in-frame clones and leaves some out. This table holds around 70,000 clones, approximately 29% found once. The treatment: oral pan-JAK inhibitor, 5-10 mg twice daily. The sample here was CD8+ T cells sorted from blood, taken at week 4, from a patient treated with tofacitinib. The source of these receptors is a human donor with alopecia areata.

Here the CDR3 DNA reads TGTGCGGGACTAGCGGGAGGGTTCAATGAGCAGTTCTTC. As protein: CAGLAGGFNEQFF. V usage is TRBV30 and J usage is TRBJ2-1; TRBD2 aligns across 16 bases. The CDR3 covers 13 residues. CDR1 is GTSNPN and CDR2 is SVGIG in the germline V gene (reference sequence).

V usage is TRBV29-1 and J usage is TRBJ1-2; D unclear. Germline values: CDR1 SQVTM, CDR2 ANQGSEA. The V and J ends lost 3 bases and 5 bases respectively, with 13 bases between them. This CDR3 region has 13 residues. This CDR3 is CSVEPAGPYGYTF. In nucleotides, the CDR3 is TGCAGCGTTGAGCCCGCAGGCCCGTATGGCTACACCTTC.

The CDR3 is CSVEEAVPDGYTF. CDR3 coding DNA: TGCAGCGTTGAAGAGGCAGTCCCGGATGGCTACACCTTC. The chain couples TRBV29-1 to TRBJ1-2; no clear D gene. The V end was cut by 0 bases, the J end by 6 bases, with 11 bases between. Germline loops: CDR1 SQVTM, CDR2 ANQGSEA. The CDR3 runs 13 residues.

This chain joins TRBV19 and TRBJ1-1; no reliable D call. V was cut by 1 base and J by 5 bases, with 2 bases left in between. This CDR3 has 11 residues. CDR1 and CDR2 (germline): LNHDA, SQIVND (reference sequence). CDR3 nucleotide sequence: TGTGCCAGTAGTATAGGGACTGAAGCTTTCTTT. This sequence encodes CASSIGTEAFF.

This clone was recorded a few times. The V call is TRBV7-8, the J call TRBJ2-7; perhaps TRBD1 as D (5 bases). This CDR3 is 16 amino acids long. In germline, CDR1 is SGHVS, CDR2 FQNEAQ. The V end was cut by 1 base, the J end by 0 bases, with 13 bases between. CDR3: CASSLVRGPSSYEQYF. CDR3 in DNA: TGTGCCAGCAGCTTAGTAAGGGGTCCCTCCTCCTACGAGCAGTACTTC.

The chain carries TRBV27 and TRBJ1-5; no firm D call. CDR1 and CDR2 (germline): MNHEY, SMNVEV (reference sequence). This CDR3 region has 13 residues. The V and J ends lost 6 bases and 0 bases respectively, with 6 bases between them. This chain's CDR3 is CASSSNSNQPQHF. The CDR3 nucleotides are TGTGCCAGCAGCTCCAATAGCAATCAGCCCCAGCATTTT.

This chain links TRBV29-1 with TRBJ2-3, with TRBD1 as a possible D gene (5 bases). The CDR3 runs to 11 residues. Germline CDR1 and CDR2: SQVTM and ANQGSEA. V lost 7 bases, J lost 4 bases, and 9 bases lay in between. DNA of the CDR3: TGCAGCGCCAGGGTCCCAGATACGCAGTATTTT. It codes for CSARVPDTQYF.

In this sample, this clone turned up a few times. V is TRBV25-1 and J is TRBJ2-7, with 10 nucleotides matching TRBD2. The junction had 7 bases not matched to a gene; V was cut back by 8 bases and J by 6 bases. Germline CDR1 and CDR2: MGHDK and SYGVNS. The CDR3 covers 13 residues. CDR3 bases: TGTGCCAGCGGAGCGGGAGGGCCCTCCGAGCAGTACTTC. This encodes CASGAGGPSEQYF.

Only one count was recorded for this clone. This chain links TRBV27 with TRBJ1-5; D ambiguous. The V gene's germline CDR1 is MNHEY and CDR2 SMNVEV (reference sequence). The germline V and J ends were trimmed by 3 bases and 3 bases, with 6 bases remaining between them. The CDR3 covers 13 residues. The CDR3 here is CASSFSVNQPQHF. The CDR3 coding sequence is TGTGCCAGCAGTTTTTCGGTCAATCAGCCCCAGCATTTT.

The V and J genes are TRBV5-6 and TRBJ2-7; TRBD2 matches 7 bases. Trimming at V came to 4 bases and at J to 3 bases, leaving 4 bases not matched to a gene. CDR1 is SGHDT, CDR2 YYEEEE, per germline. CDR3 length: 13 amino acids. CDR3 region: CASSVTSVYEQYF. The DNA of the CDR3 is TGTGCCAGCAGCGTTACTAGCGTCTACGAGCAGTACTTC.

The sample holds a few counts of this clone. This chain uses TRBV2 with TRBJ1-2; 8 bases agree with TRBD1. After removal of 11 bases from V and 5 bases from J, the junction contained 7 bases not matched to a gene. CDR3 length: 12 residues. The germline V gene has CDR1 SNHLY and CDR2 FYNNEI. In DNA, the CDR3 is TGTGCCGACAGGGGCTCAGGGTATGGCTACACCTTC. The encoded protein is CADRGSGYGYTF.